The next 15 T cell receptor beta chains were all read from a single sample in a study of tumor and adjacent non-tumor tissue in lung cancer. This sample's RNA came from whole unsorted tissue. More than 3 cm separated this lung sample from the edge of the tumor. TCRbeta libraries were built with three rounds of nested PCR, modified from ARM-PCR. In TCRdb, the multiplex PCR reads were re-called with MiXCR into one record per CDR3 protein. The sample holds around 82,000 distinct CDR3 sequences; approximately 80% are singletons and the top ten take about 51%. Specimen: distant non-tumor lung tissue. Receptors originate from a man aged 55-75 years with non-small cell lung cancer.

As regards this clonotype: One end of the junction fails to match germline, which may point to a read error. V is TRBV20-1 and J is TRBJ1-2, with TRBD1 as a possible D gene (5 bases). This CDR3 has 13 residues. Germline CDR1 DFQATT, CDR2 SNEGSKA (reference sequence). CDR3 sequence reads: CSTVPGTTDCYIF. In DNA, the CDR3 is TGCAGTACTGTCCCAGGGACTACTGATTGCTACATCTTC.

On this clonotype: This may arise from a read error, as a much more abundant clone is one base away. V is TRBV13 and J is TRBJ1-4; D gene unclear. This CDR3 contains 13 residues. V was pared by 5 bases and J by 8 bases, with 12 bases between. In germline, CDR1 is PRHDT, CDR2 FYEKMQ (reference sequence). The CDR3 nucleotides read TGTGCCAGCAGCCCACGTTCGGGGGAAAAACTGTTTTTT. It codes for CASSPRSGEKLFF. Complete variable domain (other parts from reference TRBV13 and TRBJ1-4): AAGVIQSPRHLIKEKRETATLKCYPIPRHDTVYWYQQGPGQDPQFLISFYEKMQSDKGSIPDRFSAQQFSDYHSELNMSSLELGDSALYFCASSPRSGEKLFFGSGTQLSVL.

This clonotype has at least ten counts. V and J are TRBV4-2 and TRBJ1-5, with TRBD1 as a possible D gene (6 bases). From germline, CDR1 is LGHNA and CDR2 YNFKEQ. This CDR3 comprises 16 residues. The V end was cut by 0 bases, the J end by 0 bases, with 9 bases between. The CDR3 spells CASSQEPGDSNQPQHF. For the CDR3, the DNA is TGTGCCAGCAGCCAAGAACCAGGGGATAGCAATCAGCCCCAGCATTTT.

A note on this clonotype: A much larger clone sits a single nucleotide away, making a read error possible. The missing conserved phenylalanine or tryptophan at the end of this CDR3 makes a read error likely. The rearrangement uses TRBV5-4 and TRBJ2-7, with TRBD2 matching over 7 bases. Germline loops: CDR1 SGHNT, CDR2 YYREEE (reference sequence). V shed 0 bases and J 2 bases; nucleotides not matched to a gene: 5. The CDR3 has 15 residues. The CDR3 DNA follows: TGTGCCAGCAGCTTGGGGCGGGAGCGGACCTACGAGCAGTACTAC. This translates into CASSLGRERTYEQYY.

As for this clonotype: At one boundary the junction diverges from the germline segment, which might be a read error. The chain carries TRBV5-4 and TRBJ2-7, with 9 bases lining up with TRBD2. This CDR3 spans 19 amino acids. From germline, CDR1 is SGHNT and CDR2 YYREEE (reference sequence). CDR3: CASSSSPGSGSRGSYELYF. In DNA form, the CDR3 reads TGTGCCAGCAGCTCGTCGCCTGGTAGCGGGAGCAGGGGCTCCTACGAGCTGTACTTC.

The genes are TRBV20-1 and TRBJ2-1, with 11 bases matching TRBD2. This CDR3 has 17 amino acids. V dropped 7 bases and J dropped 7; count of bases not matched to a gene: 18. Germline CDR1 is DFQATT and CDR2 is SNEGSKA (reference sequence). In DNA, the CDR3 is TGCAGTGATAGGACGCTTATTAGCGGGGGGGCCGTAAATGAGCAGTTCTTC. Amino acid sequence: CSDRTLISGGAVNEQFF.

About this clonotype itself: This may stem from a read error, because a much larger clone lies one nucleotide away. The rearrangement uses TRBV12-3 or TRBV12-4 and TRBJ2-2; maybe TRBD1 (5 bases). The CDR3 has 16 amino acids. CDR3 sequence reads: CDSSLRAGPRTGELFF. In DNA form, the CDR3 reads TGTGACAGCAGTTTAAGGGCAGGGCCTAGAACCGGGGAGCTGTTTTTT.

In regard to this clonotype: The junction departs from the called germline gene at one end, perhaps through a read error. The chain recombines TRBV6-5 with TRBJ2-3; no reliable D call. The germline V gene encodes CDR1 MNHEY and CDR2 SVGAGI. The CDR3 consists of 12 residues. The CDR3 region has the DNA TGTGTCAGCTGCGCAGGCACAGATACACAGTATTTT. Translation: CVSCAGTDTQYF.

The chain links TRBV20-1 to TRBJ2-1, with 10 bases fitting TRBD2. Germline V gene data show CDR1 as DFQATT and CDR2 as SNEGSKA (reference sequence). CDR3 size: 15 residues. Here the CDR3 reads CRASPLAGALNEQFF. The CDR3 coding sequence is TGCCGCGCTAGCCCGCTAGCGGGAGCTCTCAATGAGCAGTTCTTC.

This clonotype was counted between two and nine times. This may be a read error: a much more frequent sequence differs by one nucleotide. The gene calls are TRBV6-2 or TRBV6-3 and TRBJ2-6, with D unresolved. In germline, CDR1 is MNHEY, CDR2 SVGEGT. V lost 8 bases to trimming and J lost 2 bases, with 13 bases between them. The CDR3 has 15 amino acids. The CDR3 region is CASGATLAGANVLTF. The CDR3 region has the DNA TGTGCCAGCGGTGCTACCCTGGCTGGGGCCAACGTCCTGACTTTC.

Comment on this clonotype: At one end the junction does not follow the germline gene, possibly because of a read error. Here the CDR3 DNA reads TGTGCCAGCAGTTTTCTGCGGGGGCCTATAGGTGGCCATGAGCGGTTCTTC. As protein: CASSFLRGPIGGHERFF. This chain joins TRBV12-3 or TRBV12-4 and TRBJ2-1, with D possibly being TRBD2 (7 bases). The CDR3 runs 17 residues.

Comments on this clonotype: Sequence at one end of the junction differs from germline and may be a read error. V gene TRBV20-1 combines with J gene TRBJ2-7; D gene uncertain. The CDR3 is made up of 12 amino acids. Germline V gives CDR1 DFQATT, CDR2 SNEGSKA (reference sequence). The CDR3 DNA reads as TGCAGCGCTAGACAATCCACCTACGAGCTGTACTTC. Encoded protein: CSARQSTYELYF.

Of note for this clonotype: The conserved final phenylalanine or tryptophan is absent from the CDR3, which likely points to a read error. The chain employs TRBV29-1 and TRBJ1-1, with D perhaps TRBD1 (6 bases). With 7 bases removed from V and 4 bases from J, the gap between germline ends came to 13 bases. CDR3 length equals 12 residues. CDR1 is SQVTM, CDR2 ANQGSEA, per germline. The CDR3 reads CSGGDKSTEAFC. The CDR3 DNA sequence: TGCAGCGGCGGGGACAAGAGCACTGAAGCTTTCTGT.

Comment on this clonotype: No conserved phenylalanine or tryptophan is present at the end of the CDR3, so a read error is the likely explanation. The chain has TRBV11-3 and TRBJ2-1; D possibly corresponds to TRBD2 (5 bases). This CDR3 comprises 14 residues. CDR1 and CDR2 (germline): SGHNT, YENEEA. V was shortened by 1 base and J by 10 bases, with 14 bases between the two germline ends. CDR3 in amino acids: CASSLVASPSEQFL. The CDR3 DNA reads as TGTGCCAGCAGCTTAGTTGCATCCCCTAGCGAGCAGTTCCTC.

In the case of this clonotype: This may stem from a read error, because a much larger clone lies one nucleotide away. V and J are TRBV28 and TRBJ2-7; D call uncertain. CDR3 length: 16 residues. The V end lost 1 base, the J end lost 0 bases, and 13 bases lay between the germline ends. CDR1 and CDR2 from the germline V gene are MDHEN and SYDVKM. The CDR3 region is CASSLYNGLISYEQYF. Here the CDR3 DNA reads TGTGCCAGCAGTTTATATAATGGTCTTATCTCCTACGAGCAGTACTTC.